The TCR beta chain described here comes from a study of blood T cells in healthy people across ages. PCR was performed a second time for 7 to 11 cycles using a sample-barcoded 5' primer and a J-beta primer mix. Unique molecular identifiers of 12 random nucleotides labeled each cDNA. In TCRdb, the 5' RACE reads were re-called with MiXCR into one record per CDR3 protein. Of 650,000 to 900,000 distinct CDR3 sequences listed, approximately 59% are singletons. In the case of this clonotype: The junction departs from germline at one end; a sequencing error may be responsible.

Input material: blood. This TCR came from a man aged 25 to 40 in good health.

The CDR3 DNA reads TGTGCCAGCAGCTCAGCCCCTATAGCGGGGGGCCGCTACAATGGGCAGTTCTTC. Its protein product is CASSSAPIAGGRYNGQFF. The chain joins TRBV7-2 to TRBJ2-1; TRBD2 agrees at 10 bases. The CDR3 totals 18 residues. Germline CDR1 reads SGHTA; CDR2 reads FQGNSA.